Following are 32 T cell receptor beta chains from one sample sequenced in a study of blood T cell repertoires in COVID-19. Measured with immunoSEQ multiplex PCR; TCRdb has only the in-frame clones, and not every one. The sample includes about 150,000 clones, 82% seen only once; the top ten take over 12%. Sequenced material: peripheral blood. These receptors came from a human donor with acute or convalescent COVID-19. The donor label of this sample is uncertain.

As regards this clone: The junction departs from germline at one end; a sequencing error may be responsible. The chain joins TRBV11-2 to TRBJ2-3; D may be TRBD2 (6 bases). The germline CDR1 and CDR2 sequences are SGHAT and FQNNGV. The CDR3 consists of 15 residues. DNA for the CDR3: TGTGCCAGCAGCTTAGTGGGGGGTACCACAAATACGCAGTATTTT. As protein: CASSLVGGTTNTQYF.

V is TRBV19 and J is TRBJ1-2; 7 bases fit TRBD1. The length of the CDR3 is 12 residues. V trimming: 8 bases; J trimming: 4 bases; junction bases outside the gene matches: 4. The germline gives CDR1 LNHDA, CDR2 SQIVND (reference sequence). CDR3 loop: CASSDRLYGYTF. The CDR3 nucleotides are TGTGCCAGTTCGGACAGGCTCTATGGCTACACCTTC.

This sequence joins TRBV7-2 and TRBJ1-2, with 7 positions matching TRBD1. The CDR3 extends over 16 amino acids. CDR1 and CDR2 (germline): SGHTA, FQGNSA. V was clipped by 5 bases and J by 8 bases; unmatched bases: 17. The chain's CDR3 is CASSLSPKTAGGGYTF. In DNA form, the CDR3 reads TGTGCCAGCAGCCTATCTCCAAAAACCGCAGGGGGAGGCTACACCTTC.

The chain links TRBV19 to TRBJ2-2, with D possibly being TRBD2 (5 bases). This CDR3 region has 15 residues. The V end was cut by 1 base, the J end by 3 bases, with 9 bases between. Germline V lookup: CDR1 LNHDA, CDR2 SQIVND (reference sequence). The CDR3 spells CASSIGGMDTGELFF. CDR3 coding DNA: TGTGCCAGTAGTATAGGAGGGATGGACACCGGGGAGCTGTTTTTT.

Here the CDR3 DNA reads TGTGCCAGCAGTGATCTTCGGGGGAGCAATCAGCCCCAGCATTTT. Translation: CASSDLRGSNQPQHF. The chain carries TRBV6-2 or TRBV6-3 and TRBJ1-5; a weak D match, TRBD1 (5 bases). In germline, CDR1 is MNHEY, CDR2 SVGEGT. V was trimmed by 5 bases and J by 1 base, leaving 12 bases between them. The CDR3 is made up of 15 amino acids.

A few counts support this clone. CDR3 bases: TGCAGCGTTGTAACAGGGGAGTCAGATACGCAGTATTTT. It specifies CSVVTGESDTQYF. The V gene is TRBV29-1, the J gene TRBJ2-3, with TRBD1 matching 7 bases. The CDR3 consists of 13 residues. The ends lost 4 bases at V and 4 bases at J; junction bases unmatched: 5. Germline V gene data show CDR1 as SQVTM and CDR2 as ANQGSEA.

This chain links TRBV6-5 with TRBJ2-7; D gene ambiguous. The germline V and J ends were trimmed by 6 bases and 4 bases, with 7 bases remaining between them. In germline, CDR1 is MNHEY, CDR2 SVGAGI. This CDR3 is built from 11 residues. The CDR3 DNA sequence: TGTGCCAGCAGGTACCTGTACGAGCAGTACTTC. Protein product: CASRYLYEQYF.

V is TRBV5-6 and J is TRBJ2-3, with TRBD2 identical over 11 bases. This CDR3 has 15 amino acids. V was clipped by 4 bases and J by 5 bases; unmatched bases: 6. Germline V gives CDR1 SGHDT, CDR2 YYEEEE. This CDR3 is CASSNSGGAQDTQYF. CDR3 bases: TGTGCCAGCAGCAATAGCGGGGGGGCTCAAGATACGCAGTATTTT.

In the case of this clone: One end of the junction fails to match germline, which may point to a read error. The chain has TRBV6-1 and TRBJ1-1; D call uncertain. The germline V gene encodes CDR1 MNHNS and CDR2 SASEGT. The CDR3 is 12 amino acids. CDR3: CASREGRSEAFF. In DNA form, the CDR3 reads TGTGCCAGCAGGGAAGGGAGAAGTGAAGCTTTCTTT.

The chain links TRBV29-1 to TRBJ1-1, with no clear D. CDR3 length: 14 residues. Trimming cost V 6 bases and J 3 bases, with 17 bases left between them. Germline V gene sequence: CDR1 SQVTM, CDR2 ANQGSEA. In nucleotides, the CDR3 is TGCAGCGTAAGGTTAATCCGAAGCGACACTGAAGCTTTCTTT. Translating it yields CSVRLIRSDTEAFF.

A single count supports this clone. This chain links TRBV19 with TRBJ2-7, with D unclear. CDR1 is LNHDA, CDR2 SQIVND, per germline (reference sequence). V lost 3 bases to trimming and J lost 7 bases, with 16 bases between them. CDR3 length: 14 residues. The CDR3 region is CASSIRSVEGEQYF. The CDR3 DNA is TGTGCCAGTAGTATCAGGTCGGTGGAAGGAGAGCAGTACTTC.

The CDR3: CASSRERDSGNTIYF. The CDR3 DNA reads as TGTGCCAGCAGCCGGGAGCGGGACTCTGGAAACACCATATATTTT. V usage is TRBV6-5 and J usage is TRBJ1-3; D gene ambiguous. The CDR3 runs 15 residues. Looked up from germline, CDR1 is MNHEY and CDR2 is SVGAGI. V shed 6 bases and J shed 0 bases, with 12 bases lying between them.

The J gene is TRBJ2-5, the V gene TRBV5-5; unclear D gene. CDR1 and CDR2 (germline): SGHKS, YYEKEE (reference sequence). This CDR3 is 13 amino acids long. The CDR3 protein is CGSAVVLWETQYF. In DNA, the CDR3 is TGTGGTTCGGCGGTAGTTCTTTGGGAGACCCAGTACTTC.

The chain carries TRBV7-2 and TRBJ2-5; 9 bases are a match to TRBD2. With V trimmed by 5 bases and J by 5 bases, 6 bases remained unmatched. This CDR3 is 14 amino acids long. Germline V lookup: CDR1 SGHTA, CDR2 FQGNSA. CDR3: CASSRGGAGETQYF. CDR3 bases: TGTGCCAGCAGCCGCGGGGGGGCGGGGGAGACCCAGTACTTC.

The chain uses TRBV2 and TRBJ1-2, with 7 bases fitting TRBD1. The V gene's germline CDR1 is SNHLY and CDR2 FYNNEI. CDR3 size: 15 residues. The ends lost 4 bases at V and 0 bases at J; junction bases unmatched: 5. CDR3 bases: TGTGCCAGCAGTGCTGACAGGGAAACTAACTATGGCTACACCTTC. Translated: CASSADRETNYGYTF. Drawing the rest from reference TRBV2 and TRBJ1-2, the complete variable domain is EPEVTQTPSHQVTQMGQEVILRCVPISNHLYFYWYRQILGQKVEFLVSFYNNEISEKSEIFDDQFSVERPDGSNFTLKIRSTKLEDSAMYFCASSADRETNYGYTFGSGTRLTVV.

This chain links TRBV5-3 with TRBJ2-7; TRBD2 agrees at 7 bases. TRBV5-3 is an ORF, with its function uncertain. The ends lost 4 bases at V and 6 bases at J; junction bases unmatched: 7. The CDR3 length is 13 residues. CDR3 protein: CARSPWGGAEQYF. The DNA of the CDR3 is TGTGCCAGAAGCCCTTGGGGGGGAGCCGAGCAGTACTTC.

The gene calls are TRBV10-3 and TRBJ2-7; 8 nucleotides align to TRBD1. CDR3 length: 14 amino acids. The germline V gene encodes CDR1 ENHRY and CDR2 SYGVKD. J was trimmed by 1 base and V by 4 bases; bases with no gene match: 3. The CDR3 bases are TGTGCCATCAGTGGACAGGGGATATCCTACGAGCAGTACTTC. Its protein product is CAISGQGISYEQYF.

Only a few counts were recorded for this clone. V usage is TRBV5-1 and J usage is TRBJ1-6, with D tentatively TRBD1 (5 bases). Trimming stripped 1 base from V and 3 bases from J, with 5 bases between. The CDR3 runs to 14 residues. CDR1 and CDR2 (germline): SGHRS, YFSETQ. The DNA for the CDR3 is TGCGCCAGCAGCTTGACAGGCTATAATTCACCCCTCCACTTT. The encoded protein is CASSLTGYNSPLHF. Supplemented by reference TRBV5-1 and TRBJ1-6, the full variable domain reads KAGVTQTPRYLIKTRGQQVTLSCSPISGHRSVSWYQQTPGQGLQFLFEYFSETQRNKGNFPGRFSGRQFSNSRSEMNVSTLELGDSALYLCASSLTGYNSPLHFGNGTRLTVT.

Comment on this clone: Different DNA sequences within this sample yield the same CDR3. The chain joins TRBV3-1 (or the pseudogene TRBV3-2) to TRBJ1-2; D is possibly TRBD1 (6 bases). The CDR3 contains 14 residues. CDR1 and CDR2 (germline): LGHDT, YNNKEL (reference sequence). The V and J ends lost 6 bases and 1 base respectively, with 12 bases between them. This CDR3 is CASSFRGGNYGYTF. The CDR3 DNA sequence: TGTGCCAGCAGTTTTCGAGGGGGTAACTATGGCTACACCTTC.

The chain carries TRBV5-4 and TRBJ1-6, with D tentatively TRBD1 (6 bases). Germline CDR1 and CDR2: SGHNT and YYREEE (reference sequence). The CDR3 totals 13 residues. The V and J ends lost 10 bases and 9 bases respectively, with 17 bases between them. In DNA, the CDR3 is TGTGCCTGGGGTCAGGGGAGCGGTTCACCCCTCCACTTT. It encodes CAWGQGSGSPLHF.

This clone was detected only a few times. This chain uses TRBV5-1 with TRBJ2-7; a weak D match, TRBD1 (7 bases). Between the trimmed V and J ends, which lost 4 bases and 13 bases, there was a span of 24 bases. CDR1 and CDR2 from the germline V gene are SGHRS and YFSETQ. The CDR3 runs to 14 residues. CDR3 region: CASSPGTAALGGYF. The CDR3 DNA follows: TGCGCCAGCAGCCCCGGGACAGCTGCTCTGGGGGGTTACTTC.

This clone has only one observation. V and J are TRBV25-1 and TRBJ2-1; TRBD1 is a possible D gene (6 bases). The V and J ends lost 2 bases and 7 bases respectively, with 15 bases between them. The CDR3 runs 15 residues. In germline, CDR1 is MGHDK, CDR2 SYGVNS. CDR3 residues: CASSETGHWMNEQFF. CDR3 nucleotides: TGTGCCAGCAGTGAAACGGGACACTGGATGAATGAGCAGTTCTTC.

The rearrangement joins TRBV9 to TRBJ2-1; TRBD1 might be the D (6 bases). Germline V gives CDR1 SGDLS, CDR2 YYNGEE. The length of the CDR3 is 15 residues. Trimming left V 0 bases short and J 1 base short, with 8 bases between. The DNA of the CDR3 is TGTGCCAGCAGCGTAGTGGGGGCGTCCTACAATGAGCAGTTCTTC. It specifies CASSVVGASYNEQFF.

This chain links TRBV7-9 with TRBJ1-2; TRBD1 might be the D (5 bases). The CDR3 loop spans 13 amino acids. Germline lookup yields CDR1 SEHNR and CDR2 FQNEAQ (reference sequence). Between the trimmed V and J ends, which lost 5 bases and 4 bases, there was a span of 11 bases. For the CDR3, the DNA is TGTGCCAGCAGCCGCGACAGCCCCTATGGCTACACCTTC. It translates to CASSRDSPYGYTF.

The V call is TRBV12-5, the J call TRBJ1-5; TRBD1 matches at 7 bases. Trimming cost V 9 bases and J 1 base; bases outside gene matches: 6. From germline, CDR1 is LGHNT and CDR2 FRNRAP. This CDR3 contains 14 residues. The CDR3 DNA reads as TGTGCTAGCCAGGGGGACAGCAGCAATCAGCCCCAGCATTTT. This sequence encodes CASQGDSSNQPQHF.

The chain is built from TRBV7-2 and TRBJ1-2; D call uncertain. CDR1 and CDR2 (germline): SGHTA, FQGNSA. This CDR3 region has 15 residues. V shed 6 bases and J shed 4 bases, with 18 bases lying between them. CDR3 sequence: CASSFGSAPIYGYTF. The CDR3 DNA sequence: TGTGCCAGCAGTTTCGGTTCCGCCCCTATCTATGGCTACACCTTC. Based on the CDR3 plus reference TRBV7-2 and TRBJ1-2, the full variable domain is GAGVSQSPSNKVTEKGKDVELRCDPISGHTALYWYRQSLGQGLEFLIYFQGNSAPDKSGLPSDRFSAERTGGSVSTLTIQRTQQEDSAVYLCASSFGSAPIYGYTFGSGTRLTVV.

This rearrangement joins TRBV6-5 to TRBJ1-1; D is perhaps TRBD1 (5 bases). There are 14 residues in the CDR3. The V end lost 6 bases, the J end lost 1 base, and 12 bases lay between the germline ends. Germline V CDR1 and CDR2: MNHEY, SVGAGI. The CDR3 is CASRGARANTEAFF. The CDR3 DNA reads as TGTGCCAGCAGAGGAGCCAGGGCGAACACTGAAGCTTTCTTT.

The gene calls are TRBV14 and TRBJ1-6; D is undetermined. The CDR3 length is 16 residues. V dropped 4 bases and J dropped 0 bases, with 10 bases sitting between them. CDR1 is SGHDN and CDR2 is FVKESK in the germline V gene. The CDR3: CASSRYTGSYNSPLHF. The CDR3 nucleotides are TGTGCCAGCAGCCGATATACCGGCTCCTATAATTCACCCCTCCACTTT.

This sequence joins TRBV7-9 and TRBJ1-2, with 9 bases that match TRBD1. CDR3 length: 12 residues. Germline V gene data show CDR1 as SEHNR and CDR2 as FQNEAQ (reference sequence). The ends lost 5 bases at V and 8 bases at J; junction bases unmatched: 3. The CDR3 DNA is TGTGCCAGCAGCGAGGACAGGGGAGGCTACACCTTC. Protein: CASSEDRGGYTF. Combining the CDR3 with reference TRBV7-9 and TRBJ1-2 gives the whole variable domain DTGVSQNPRHKITKRGQNVTFRCDPISEHNRLYWYRQTLGQGPEFLTYFQNEAQLEKSRLLSDRFSAERPKGSFSTLEIQRTEQGDSAMYLCASSEDRGGYTFGSGTRLTVV.

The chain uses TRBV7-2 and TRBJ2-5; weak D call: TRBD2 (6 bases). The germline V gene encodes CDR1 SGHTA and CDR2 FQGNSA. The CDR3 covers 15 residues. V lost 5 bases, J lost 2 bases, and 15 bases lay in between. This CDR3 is CASSISRDLQETQYF. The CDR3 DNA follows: TGTGCCAGCAGCATCTCCCGGGACTTGCAAGAGACCCAGTACTTC.

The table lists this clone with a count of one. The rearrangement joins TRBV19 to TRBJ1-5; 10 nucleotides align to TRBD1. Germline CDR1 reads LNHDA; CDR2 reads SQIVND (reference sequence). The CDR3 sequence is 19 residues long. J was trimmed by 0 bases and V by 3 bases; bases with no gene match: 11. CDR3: CASSIGAGQGPYSNQPQHF. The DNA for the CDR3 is TGTGCCAGTAGTATCGGCGCGGGACAGGGGCCCTATAGCAATCAGCCCCAGCATTTT. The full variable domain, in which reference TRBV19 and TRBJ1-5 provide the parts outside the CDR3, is DGGITQSPKYLFRKEGQNVTLSCEQNLNHDAMYWYRQDPGQGLRLIYYSQIVNDFQKGDIAEGYSVSREKKESFPLTVTSAQKNPTAFYLCASSIGAGQGPYSNQPQHFGDGTRLSIL.

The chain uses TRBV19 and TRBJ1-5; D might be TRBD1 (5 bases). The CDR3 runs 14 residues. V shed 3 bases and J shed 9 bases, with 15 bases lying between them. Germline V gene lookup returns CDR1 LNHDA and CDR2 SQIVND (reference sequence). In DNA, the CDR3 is TGTGCCAGTAGTATCCAGGGATTCGTTACGCCCCAGCATTTT. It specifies CASSIQGFVTPQHF.